The 13 T cell receptor beta chains given below trace back to one sample, sequenced in a study of early T cells in non-severe SARS-CoV-2 infection (dated by TCRdb to the early 2020s). The library was obtained by 5' RACE. For sequencing, a NextSeq 500 was employed. In TCRdb, the public reads were trimmed at Q25 with fastp and aligned with MiXCR, with productive beta chains retained. CDR3 protein sequences are deduplicated, and each keeps its most common genes and DNA. This sample gives approximately 32,000 distinct CDR3 sequences in total; about 5% of them show up just once. 6.5% to 8.5% of the sample belongs to the ten largest clones. Sequenced: whole blood. The receptors were gathered from an adult who was a healthcare worker with PCR-confirmed SARS-CoV-2 infection or an uninfected control (not recorded which).

This clonotype has ten or more counts. The chain joins TRBV19 to TRBJ1-2; TRBD1 is a possible D gene (6 bases). Trimming stripped 10 bases from V and 8 bases from J, with 14 bases between. CDR3 length: 11 residues. From germline, CDR1 is LNHDA and CDR2 SQIVND (reference sequence). For the CDR3, the DNA is TGTGCCACGGGGGCCTCGTTGGGCTACACCTTC. Encoded protein: CATGASLGYTF.

This clonotype turned up a few times. V is TRBV18 and J is TRBJ2-7; possible D gene TRBD1, 5 bases. This CDR3 has 12 amino acids. Trimming removed 6 bases at V and 2 bases at J, with 8 bases between. Germline V lookup: CDR1 KGHSH, CDR2 LQKENI. The CDR3 sequence: CASSPDTYEQYF. The CDR3 DNA sequence: TGTGCCAGCTCTCCGGACACCTACGAGCAGTACTTC. Complete variable domain (other parts from reference TRBV18 and TRBJ2-7): NAGVMQNPRHLVRRRGQEARLRCSPMKGHSHVYWYRQLPEEGLKFMVYLQKENIIDESGMPKERFSAEFPKEGPSILRIQQVVRGDSAAYFCASSPDTYEQYFGPGTRLTVT.

In this sample, this clonotype turned up many times. The V call is TRBV6-2 or TRBV6-3, the J call TRBJ2-2, with a weak D call TRBD2 (7 bases). Germline CDR1 is MNHEY and CDR2 is SVGEGT. The CDR3 sequence is 13 residues long. V dropped 6 bases and J dropped 5 bases, with 10 bases sitting between them. This CDR3 reads CASRGGPTGELFF. The CDR3 bases are TGTGCCAGCAGGGGGGGGCCAACCGGGGAGCTGTTTTTT.

This clonotype was observed at least ten times. The gene calls are TRBV12-3 or TRBV12-4 and TRBJ2-7; D unresolved. V was cut by 1 base and J by 8 bases, with 15 bases left in between. CDR3 size: 14 residues. CDR3 residues: CASSLDPVIPQQYF. The DNA for the CDR3 is TGTGCCAGCAGTTTAGACCCCGTCATCCCGCAGCAGTACTTC.

This clonotype has a count of ten or more. This sequence joins TRBV12-3 or TRBV12-4 and TRBJ2-1, with TRBD1 matching over 7 bases. The trim removed 4 bases at V and 2 bases at J, leaving 5 bases unmatched. CDR3 length: 15 amino acids. This CDR3 reads CASSSRQGTYNEQFF. The DNA of the CDR3 is TGTGCCAGCAGTTCCCGACAGGGCACCTACAATGAGCAGTTCTTC.

This clonotype showed up many times. The chain has TRBV5-1 and TRBJ2-7, with no clear D. Germline loops: CDR1 SGHRS, CDR2 YFSETQ. The CDR3 is made up of 16 amino acids. Trimming stripped 2 bases from V and 0 bases from J, with 15 bases between. This chain's CDR3 is CASSFPSYRYSYEQYF. The DNA for the CDR3 is TGCGCCAGCAGCTTTCCCAGCTATCGTTACTCCTACGAGCAGTACTTC. The full variable domain, completed using reference TRBV5-1 and TRBJ2-7, is KAGVTQTPRYLIKTRGQQVTLSCSPISGHRSVSWYQQTPGQGLQFLFEYFSETQRNKGNFPGRFSGRQFSNSRSEMNVSTLELGDSALYLCASSFPSYRYSYEQYFGPGTRLTVT.

The V gene is TRBV12-3 or TRBV12-4, the J gene TRBJ2-7, with 10 bases that match TRBD2. V shed 6 bases and J 3 bases; nucleotides not matched to a gene: 8. The CDR3 contains 15 residues. CDR3 amino acids: CASSPLAGTLYEQYF. DNA for the CDR3: TGTGCCAGCAGCCCACTAGCGGGGACCCTCTACGAGCAGTACTTC.

This clonotype has more than one count but fewer than ten. V gene TRBV2 combines with J gene TRBJ2-1; D perhaps matches TRBD2 (7 bases). V lost 8 bases and J 10 bases, leaving 24 bases between the germline ends. The CDR3 has 15 amino acids. Per the germline V gene, CDR1 is SNHLY and CDR2 is FYNNEI. CDR3: CASEKGGGARREQFF. CDR3 nucleotides: TGTGCCAGCGAAAAGGGAGGGGGGGCCAGAAGGGAGCAGTTCTTC.

The sample holds a few counts of this clonotype. A much larger clone is a single base away; this may be a read error. The gene calls are TRBV6-5 and TRBJ1-3, with no clear D. This CDR3 has 20 residues. Germline lookup yields CDR1 MNHEY and CDR2 SVGAGI. The V end lost 2 bases, the J end lost 1 base, and 24 bases lay between the germline ends. CDR3 coding DNA: TGTGCCAGCAGTTACGGCCGCCCGAAAGGAACCCTTGATTCTGGAAACACCATATATTTT. Translating it yields CASSYGRPKGTLDSGNTIYF.

Concerning this clonotype itself: A read error may explain this, as a much larger clone is one base away. This chain links TRBV5-1 with TRBJ1-1, with D perhaps matching TRBD1 (5 bases). Germline V gene lookup returns CDR1 SGHRS and CDR2 YFSETQ. Trimming removed 2 bases from V and 5 bases from J, with 16 bases in between. CDR3 length: 15 residues. CDR3 region: CASSFQRGRATEAFF. As DNA, the CDR3 is TGCGCCAGCAGCTTTCAGAGGGGCAGGGCGACTGAAGCTTTCTTT.

The table lists this clonotype with many counts. The V gene is TRBV6-6, the J gene TRBJ2-5; 7 bases are a match to TRBD1. Germline trimming cut 4 bases from V and 2 bases from J; bases unmatched to any gene: 13. The germline CDR1 and CDR2 sequences are MNHNY and SVGAGI (reference sequence). The CDR3 totals 17 residues. In nucleotides, the CDR3 is TGTGCCAGCAGTTCGTCAGATCCCGGGACAGTACAAGAGACCCAGTACTTC. It specifies CASSSSDPGTVQETQYF.

The genes are TRBV20-1 and TRBJ2-2, with 7 positions matching TRBD2. The CDR3 loop spans 13 amino acids. Germline V gene sequence: CDR1 DFQATT, CDR2 SNEGSKA (reference sequence). Trimming cost V 6 bases and J 10 bases; bases outside gene matches: 11. This CDR3 is CSARGEGVEELFF. The CDR3 bases are TGCAGTGCCCGGGGGGAGGGAGTTGAGGAGCTGTTTTTT.

In its sample, this clonotype was seen many times. V usage is TRBV27 and J usage is TRBJ1-2, with unresolved D. This CDR3 has 15 residues. With 3 bases removed from V and 8 bases from J, the gap between germline ends came to 19 bases. The germline gives CDR1 MNHEY, CDR2 SMNVEV (reference sequence). The CDR3: CASSFSPSLSGGYTF. DNA for the CDR3: TGTGCCAGCAGTTTCTCCCCGTCCCTTTCGGGGGGCTACACCTTC.